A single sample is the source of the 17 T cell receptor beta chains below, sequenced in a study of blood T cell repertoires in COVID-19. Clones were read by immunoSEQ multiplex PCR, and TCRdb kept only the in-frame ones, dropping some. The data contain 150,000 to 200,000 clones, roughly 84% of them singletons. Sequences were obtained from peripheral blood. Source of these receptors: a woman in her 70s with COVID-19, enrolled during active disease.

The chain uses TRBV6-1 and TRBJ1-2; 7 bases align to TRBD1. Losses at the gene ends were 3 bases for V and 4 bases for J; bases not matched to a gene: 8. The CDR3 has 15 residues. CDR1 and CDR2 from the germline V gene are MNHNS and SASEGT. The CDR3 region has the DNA TGTGCCAGCAGTGAGACTCCGGGACAGATCTATGGCTACACCTTC. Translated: CASSETPGQIYGYTF.

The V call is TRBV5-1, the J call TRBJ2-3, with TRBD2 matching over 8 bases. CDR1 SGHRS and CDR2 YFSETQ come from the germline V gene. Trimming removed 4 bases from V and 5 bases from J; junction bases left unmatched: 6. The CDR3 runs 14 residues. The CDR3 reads CASSLNAGGDTQYF. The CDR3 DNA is TGCGCCAGCAGCCTGAATGCGGGGGGAGATACGCAGTATTTT.

The CDR3 region has the DNA TGTGCCAGCAGTGGACAGAAAGAAGCTTTCTTT. Amino acid sequence: CASSGQKEAFF. This chain uses TRBV2 with TRBJ1-1; D may be TRBD1 (5 bases). The CDR3 length is 11 residues. V was pared by 4 bases and J by 8 bases, with 8 bases between. Germline CDR1 is SNHLY and CDR2 is FYNNEI.

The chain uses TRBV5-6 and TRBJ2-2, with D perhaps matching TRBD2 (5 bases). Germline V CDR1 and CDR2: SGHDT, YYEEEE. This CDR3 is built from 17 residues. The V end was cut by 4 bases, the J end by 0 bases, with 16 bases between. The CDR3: CASSPPPDYPNTGELFF. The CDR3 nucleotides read TGTGCCAGCAGCCCCCCCCCAGACTATCCGAACACCGGGGAGCTGTTTTTT.

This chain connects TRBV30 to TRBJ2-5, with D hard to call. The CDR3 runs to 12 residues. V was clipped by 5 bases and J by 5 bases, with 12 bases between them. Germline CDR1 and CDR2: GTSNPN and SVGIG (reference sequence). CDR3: CAWGPAAETQYF. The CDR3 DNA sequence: TGTGCCTGGGGCCCGGCGGCCGAGACCCAGTACTTC.

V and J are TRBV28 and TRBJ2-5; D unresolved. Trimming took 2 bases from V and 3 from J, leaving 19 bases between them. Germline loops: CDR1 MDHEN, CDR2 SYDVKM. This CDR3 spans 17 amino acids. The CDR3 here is CASSLPLEQFLEETQYF. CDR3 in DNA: TGTGCCAGCAGTTTACCCCTGGAGCAGTTCCTGGAAGAGACCCAGTACTTC.

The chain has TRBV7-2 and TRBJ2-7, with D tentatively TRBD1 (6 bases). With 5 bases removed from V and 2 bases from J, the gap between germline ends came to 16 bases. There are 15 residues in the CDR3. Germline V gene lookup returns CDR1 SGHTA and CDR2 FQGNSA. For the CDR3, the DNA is TGTGCCAGCAGCGAATCCGGGTCAGGGGCCTACGAGCAGTACTTC. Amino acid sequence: CASSESGSGAYEQYF.

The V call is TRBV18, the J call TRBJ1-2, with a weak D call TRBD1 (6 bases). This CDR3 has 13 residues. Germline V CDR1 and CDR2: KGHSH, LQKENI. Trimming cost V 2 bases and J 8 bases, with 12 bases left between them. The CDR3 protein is CASSPTRGAGYTF. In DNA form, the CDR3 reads TGTGCCAGCTCACCAACCCGGGGGGCAGGCTACACCTTC.

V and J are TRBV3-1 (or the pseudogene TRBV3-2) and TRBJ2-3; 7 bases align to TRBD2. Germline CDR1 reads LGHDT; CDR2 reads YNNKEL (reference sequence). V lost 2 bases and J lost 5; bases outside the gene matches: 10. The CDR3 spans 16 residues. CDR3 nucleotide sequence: TGTGCCAGCAGCCAACCTTTCGGGGGGTCGGTAGATACGCAGTATTTT. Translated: CASSQPFGGSVDTQYF.

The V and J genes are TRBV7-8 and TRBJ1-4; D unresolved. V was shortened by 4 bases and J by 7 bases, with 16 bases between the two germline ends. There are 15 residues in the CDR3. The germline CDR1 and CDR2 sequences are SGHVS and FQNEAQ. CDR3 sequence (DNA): TGTGCCAGCAGCTCATGGACGACCGGGATTGAAAAACTGTTTTTT. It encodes CASSSWTTGIEKLFF. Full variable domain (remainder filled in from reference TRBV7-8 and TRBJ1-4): GAGVSQSPRYKVAKRGQDVALRCDPISGHVSLFWYQQALGQGPEFLTYFQNEAQLDKSGLPSDRFFAERPEGSVSTLKIQRTQQEDSAVYLCASSSWTTGIEKLFFGSGTQLSVL.

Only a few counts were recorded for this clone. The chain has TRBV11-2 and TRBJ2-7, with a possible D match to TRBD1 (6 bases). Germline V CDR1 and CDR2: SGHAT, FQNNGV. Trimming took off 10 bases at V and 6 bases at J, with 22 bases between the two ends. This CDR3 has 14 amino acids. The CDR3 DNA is TGTGCCACAAACGCAGGGGCCAGGGTGGGCGAGCAGTACTTC. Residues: CATNAGARVGEQYF.

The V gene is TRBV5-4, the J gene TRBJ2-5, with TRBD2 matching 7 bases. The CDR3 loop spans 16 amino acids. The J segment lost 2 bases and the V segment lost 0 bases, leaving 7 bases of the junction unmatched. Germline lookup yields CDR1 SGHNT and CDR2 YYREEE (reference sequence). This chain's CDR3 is CASSLEAGVFQETQYF. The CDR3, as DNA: TGTGCCAGCAGCTTGGAGGCGGGGGTATTTCAAGAGACCCAGTACTTC.

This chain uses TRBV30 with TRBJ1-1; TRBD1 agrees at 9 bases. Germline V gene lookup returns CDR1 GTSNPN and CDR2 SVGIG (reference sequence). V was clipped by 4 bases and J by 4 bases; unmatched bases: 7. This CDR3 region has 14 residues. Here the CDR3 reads CAWTRQGVSTEAFF. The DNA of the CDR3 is TGTGCCTGGACCCGACAGGGGGTGAGCACTGAAGCTTTCTTT.

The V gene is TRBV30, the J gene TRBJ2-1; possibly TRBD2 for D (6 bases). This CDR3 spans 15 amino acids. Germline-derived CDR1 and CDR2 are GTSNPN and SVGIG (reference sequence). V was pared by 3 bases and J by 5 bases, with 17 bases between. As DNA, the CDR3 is TGTGCCTGGAGGGGCGGGTGGCGGGGAAACAATGAGCAGTTCTTC. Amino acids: CAWRGGWRGNNEQFF.

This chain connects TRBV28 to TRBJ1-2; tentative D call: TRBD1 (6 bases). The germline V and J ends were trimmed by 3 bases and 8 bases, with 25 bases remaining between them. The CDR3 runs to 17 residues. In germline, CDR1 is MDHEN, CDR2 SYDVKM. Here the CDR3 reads CASSFAGAQTFMKGYTF. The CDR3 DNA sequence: TGTGCCAGCAGTTTTGCAGGGGCGCAGACTTTCATGAAGGGCTACACCTTC.

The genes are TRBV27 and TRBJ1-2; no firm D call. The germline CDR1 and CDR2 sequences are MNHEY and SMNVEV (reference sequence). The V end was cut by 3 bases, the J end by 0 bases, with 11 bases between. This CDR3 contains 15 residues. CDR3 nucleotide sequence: TGTGCCAGCAGTTTGGCAGGCCAAGCTAACTATGGCTACACCTTC. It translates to CASSLAGQANYGYTF.

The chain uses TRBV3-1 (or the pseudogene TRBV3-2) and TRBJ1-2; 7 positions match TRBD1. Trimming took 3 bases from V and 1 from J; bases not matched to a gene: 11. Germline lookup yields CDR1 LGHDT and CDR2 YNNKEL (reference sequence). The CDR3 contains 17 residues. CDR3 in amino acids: CASSQQKPGQSNYGYTF. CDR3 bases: TGTGCCAGCAGCCAGCAAAAACCGGGACAGAGTAACTATGGCTACACCTTC.